This TCR beta chain was obtained from a study of blood T cell repertoires in COVID-19. Study summary: Spain, Italy and the United States supplied samples that represented acute and convalescent COVID-19. Sample material is recorded as cDNA or gDNA derived from T cells, B-cell-depleted T cells, or PBMCs.

J lost 5 bases, V lost 2 bases, and 3 bases had no gene match. The CDR3 consists of 16 residues. CDR1 is LNHDA, CDR2 SQIVND, per germline (reference sequence). Original handling: Nucleated cell counts were estimated from reference gene primer amplification. TCRdb's copy holds only in-frame clones and misses some; the assay was immunoSEQ multiplex PCR. V, J and clone size are taken as reported in that table, and D and trimming were inferred from the DNA itself. Of some 240,000 clones listed, around 83% are singletons. Sequenced: peripheral blood. This receptor was obtained from a woman aged 80 or over with acute or convalescent COVID-19. The chain joins TRBV19 to TRBJ2-1; 13 bases agree with TRBD2. The CDR3 is CASSIKGLAGNNEQFF. In DNA form, the CDR3 reads TGTGCCAGTAGTATAAAGGGACTAGCGGGGAACAATGAGCAGTTCTTC. Based on the CDR3 plus reference TRBV19 and TRBJ2-1, the full variable domain is DGGITQSPKYLFRKEGQNVTLSCEQNLNHDAMYWYRQDPGQGLRLIYYSQIVNDFQKGDIAEGYSVSREKKESFPLTVTSAQKNPTAFYLCASSIKGLAGNNEQFFGPGTRLTVL.